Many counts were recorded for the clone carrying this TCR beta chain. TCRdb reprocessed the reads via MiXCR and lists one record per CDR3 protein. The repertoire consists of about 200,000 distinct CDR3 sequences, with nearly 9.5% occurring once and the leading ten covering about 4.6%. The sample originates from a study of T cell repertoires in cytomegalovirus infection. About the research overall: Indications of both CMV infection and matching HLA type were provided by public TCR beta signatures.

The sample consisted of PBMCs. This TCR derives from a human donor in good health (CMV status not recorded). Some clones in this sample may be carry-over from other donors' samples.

This chain's CDR3 is CASSYRHRTGANSPLHF. Here the CDR3 DNA reads TGTGCCAGCAGTTACCGCCATAGGACAGGGGCGAATTCACCCCTCCACTTT. V usage is TRBV6-2 or TRBV6-3 and J usage is TRBJ1-6, with 9 bases fitting TRBD1. The CDR3 has 17 amino acids. V dropped 2 bases and J dropped 7; count of bases not matched to a gene: 9. Germline V lookup: CDR1 MNHEY, CDR2 SVGEGT.